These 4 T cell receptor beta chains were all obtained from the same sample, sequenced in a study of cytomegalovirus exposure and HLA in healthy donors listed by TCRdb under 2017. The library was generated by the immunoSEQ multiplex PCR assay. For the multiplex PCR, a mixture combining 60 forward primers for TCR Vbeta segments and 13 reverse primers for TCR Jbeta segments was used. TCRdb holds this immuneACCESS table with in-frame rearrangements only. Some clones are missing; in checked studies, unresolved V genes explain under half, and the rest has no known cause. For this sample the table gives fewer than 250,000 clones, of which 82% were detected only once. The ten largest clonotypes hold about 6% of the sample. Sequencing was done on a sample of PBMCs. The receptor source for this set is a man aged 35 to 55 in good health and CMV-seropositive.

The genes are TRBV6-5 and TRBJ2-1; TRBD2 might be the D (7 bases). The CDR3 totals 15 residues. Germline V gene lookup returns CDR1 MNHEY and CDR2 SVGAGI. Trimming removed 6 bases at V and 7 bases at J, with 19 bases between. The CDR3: CASRSGKGGLNEQFF. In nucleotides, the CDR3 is TGTGCCAGCAGGAGCGGGAAAGGGGGGTTGAATGAGCAGTTCTTC.

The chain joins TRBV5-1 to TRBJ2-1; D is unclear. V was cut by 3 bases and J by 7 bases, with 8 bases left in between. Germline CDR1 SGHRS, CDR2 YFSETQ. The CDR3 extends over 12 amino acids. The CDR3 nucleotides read TGCGCCAGCAGCTCTAAGCAAAATGAGCAGTTCTTC. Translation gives CASSSKQNEQFF.

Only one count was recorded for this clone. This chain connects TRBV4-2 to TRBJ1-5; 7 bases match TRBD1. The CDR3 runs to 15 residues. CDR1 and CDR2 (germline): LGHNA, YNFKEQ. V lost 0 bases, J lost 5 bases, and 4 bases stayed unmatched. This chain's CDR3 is CASSQEDREYQPQHF. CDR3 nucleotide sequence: TGTGCCAGCAGCCAAGAAGACAGGGAGTATCAGCCCCAGCATTTT.

The CDR3 here is CAWSVSVPLKLFF. The CDR3 DNA reads TGTGCCTGGAGTGTATCGGTACCGCTCAAACTGTTTTTT. V gene TRBV30 combines with J gene TRBJ1-4; D remains unclear. Germline lookup yields CDR1 GTSNPN and CDR2 SVGIG (reference sequence). The CDR3 totals 13 residues. Trimming pared 0 bases from V and 11 bases from J, leaving 13 bases between.